Listed below are T cell receptor beta chains from one sample, sequenced in a study of shared clonotypes between healthy human individuals. TCRdb's table, derived via immunoSEQ multiplex PCR, lists solely in-frame clones and lacks some. The sample has some 2 million clones; 85% to 95% are singletons. The sequencing input was naive CD4+ T cells sorted from blood. The receptors here all came from a man aged 18 to 29 in good health. Each CDR3 is given with its conserved first and last residue. The order of the fields is CDR3 protein, CDR3 DNA, J gene, V gene, D gene, clone size. The D gene is left open where the match is weak. The size of a clone is reported for some rows only, either as once, few or many, or as a class for expanded clones.

cdr3_aa: CASSIAGSIGETQYF; cdr3_nt: TGTGCCAGCAGTATAGCGGGCTCCATTGGGGAGACCCAGTACTTC; j_call: TRBJ2-5; v_call: TRBV6-5; d_call: TRBD2; clone_size: NA
cdr3_aa: CASPRSRPAYEQYF; cdr3_nt: TGTGCCAGCCCTCGCTCACGGCCCGCCTACGAGCAGTACTTC; j_call: TRBJ2-7; v_call: TRBV21-1; d_call: NA; clone_size: NA
cdr3_aa: CASSLGEGTGSNQPQHF; cdr3_nt: TGTGCCAGCAGCTTAGGCGAGGGGACAGGGTCAAATCAGCCCCAGCATTTT; j_call: TRBJ1-5; v_call: TRBV7-9; d_call: TRBD1; clone_size: NA
cdr3_aa: CASSIEAGKNTGELFF; cdr3_nt: TGTGCCAGTAGTATAGAGGCAGGGAAGAACACCGGGGAGCTGTTTTTT; j_call: TRBJ2-2; v_call: TRBV19; d_call: NA; clone_size: NA
cdr3_aa: CASRIRDRLYEQYF; cdr3_nt: TGTGCCAGCAGGATCCGGGACAGACTCTACGAGCAGTACTTC; j_call: TRBJ2-7; v_call: TRBV6-1; d_call: TRBD1; clone_size: NA
cdr3_aa: CASSVGSGRSYEQYF; cdr3_nt: TGTGCCAGCAGTGTTGGTAGCGGGAGGTCCTACGAGCAGTACTTC; j_call: TRBJ2-7; v_call: TRBV2; d_call: TRBD2; clone_size: NA
cdr3_aa: CASSPGGGANEKLFF; cdr3_nt: TGCGCCAGCAGCCCGGGGGGTGGCGCTAATGAAAAACTGTTTTTT; j_call: TRBJ1-4; v_call: TRBV4-1; d_call: NA; clone_size: NA
cdr3_aa: CASILDRGNEQYF; cdr3_nt: TGTGCCAGCATTCTTGACAGGGGCAACGAGCAGTACTTC; j_call: TRBJ2-7; v_call: TRBV2; d_call: TRBD1; clone_size: NA
cdr3_aa: CASSLGPYSGANVLTF; cdr3_nt: TGCGCCAGCAGCCTGGGACCCTACTCTGGGGCCAACGTCCTGACTTTC; j_call: TRBJ2-6; v_call: TRBV5-1; d_call: NA; clone_size: NA
cdr3_aa: CAIRGDGDNSPLHF; cdr3_nt: TGTGCCATTAGAGGGGACGGCGATAATTCACCCCTCCACTTT; j_call: TRBJ1-6; v_call: TRBV30; d_call: NA; clone_size: NA
cdr3_aa: CASSFSDSLNYGYTF; cdr3_nt: TGTGCCAGCAGCTTTTCGGACAGCCTTAACTATGGCTACACCTTC; j_call: TRBJ1-2; v_call: TRBV11-2; d_call: NA; clone_size: once
cdr3_aa: CASSLLGQAIQETQYF; cdr3_nt: TGTGCCAGCAGCTTATTAGGACAGGCGATACAAGAGACCCAGTACTTC; j_call: TRBJ2-5; v_call: TRBV11-2; d_call: TRBD1; clone_size: NA
cdr3_aa: CASRGTPNSNQPQHF; cdr3_nt: TGTGCCAGCAGGGGGACACCTAATAGCAATCAGCCCCAGCATTTT; j_call: TRBJ1-5; v_call: TRBV6-5; d_call: NA; clone_size: NA
cdr3_aa: CASSSTGVNSYEQYF; cdr3_nt: TGTGCCAGCAGTTCGACAGGGGTCAACTCCTACGAGCAGTACTTC; j_call: TRBJ2-7; v_call: TRBV5-4; d_call: TRBD1; clone_size: NA
cdr3_aa: CAISESRDSKNLHF; cdr3_nt: TGTGCCATCAGTGAGTCCCGGGACAGTAAAAACCTCCACTTT; j_call: TRBJ1-6; v_call: TRBV10-3; d_call: TRBD1; clone_size: NA
cdr3_aa: CASSILDKTDTQYF; cdr3_nt: TGTGCCAGTAGTATTTTGGACAAAACAGATACGCAGTATTTT; j_call: TRBJ2-3; v_call: TRBV19; d_call: NA; clone_size: NA
cdr3_aa: CASSLGGSVDNEQFF; cdr3_nt: TGCGCCAGCAGCTTGGGAGGGAGTGTCGACAATGAGCAGTTCTTC; j_call: TRBJ2-1; v_call: TRBV5-1; d_call: NA; clone_size: once
cdr3_aa: CAISEQDNSPLHF; cdr3_nt: TGTGCCATCAGTGAGCAGGACAATTCACCCCTCCACTTT; j_call: TRBJ1-6; v_call: TRBV10-3; d_call: NA; clone_size: NA
cdr3_aa: CASSISSGGLEQYF; cdr3_nt: TGTGCCAGTAGTATATCATCGGGAGGGCTCGAGCAGTACTTC; j_call: TRBJ2-7; v_call: TRBV19; d_call: TRBD2; clone_size: NA
cdr3_aa: CASSLQGAQPQHF; cdr3_nt: TGTGCCAGCAGCTTACAGGGGGCTCAGCCCCAGCATTTT; j_call: TRBJ1-5; v_call: TRBV7-2; d_call: TRBD1; clone_size: NA
cdr3_aa: CSARVFSEQFF; cdr3_nt: TGCAGTGCTAGAGTTTTCTCTGAGCAGTTCTTC; j_call: TRBJ2-1; v_call: TRBV20-1; d_call: NA; clone_size: NA
cdr3_aa: CAISESEQPKDFKNIQYF; cdr3_nt: TGTGCCATCAGTGAGTCAGAGCAACCTAAAGACTTCAAAAACATTCAGTACTTC; j_call: TRBJ2-4; v_call: TRBV10-3; d_call: NA; clone_size: NA
cdr3_aa: CASERDSTYNEQFF; cdr3_nt: TGTGCCAGCGAGCGGGATTCTACCTACAATGAGCAGTTCTTC; j_call: TRBJ2-1; v_call: TRBV2; d_call: TRBD2; clone_size: NA
cdr3_aa: CASSVDTVRDGYTF; cdr3_nt: TGTGCCAGCAGCGTAGATACAGTCCGTGATGGCTACACCTTC; j_call: TRBJ1-2; v_call: TRBV9; d_call: NA; clone_size: NA
cdr3_aa: CAWSLGRGGTEQYF; cdr3_nt: TGTGCCTGGAGCCTCGGCAGGGGAGGGACCGAGCAGTACTTC; j_call: TRBJ2-7; v_call: TRBV30; d_call: NA; clone_size: NA
cdr3_aa: CASSLKGDAYEQYF; cdr3_nt: TGTGCCAGCAGCTTGAAAGGGGATGCCTACGAGCAGTACTTC; j_call: TRBJ2-7; v_call: TRBV5-4; d_call: NA; clone_size: NA